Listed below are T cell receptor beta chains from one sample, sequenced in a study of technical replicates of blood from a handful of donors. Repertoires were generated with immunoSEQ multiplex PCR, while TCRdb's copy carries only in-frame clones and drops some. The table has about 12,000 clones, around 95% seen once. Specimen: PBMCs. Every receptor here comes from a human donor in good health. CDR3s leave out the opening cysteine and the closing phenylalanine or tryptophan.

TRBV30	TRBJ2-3	AWSAGTGSTDTQY
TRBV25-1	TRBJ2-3	ASSEYGGSTDTQY
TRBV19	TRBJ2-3	ASSTFPPASLNTQY
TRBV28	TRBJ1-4	ASLGGGEEKLF
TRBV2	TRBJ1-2	ASSETGRNYGYT
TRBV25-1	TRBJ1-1	ASSARQGSTEAF
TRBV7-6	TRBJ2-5	ASSPRPGTSVETQY
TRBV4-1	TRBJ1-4	ASSQGDREAKLF
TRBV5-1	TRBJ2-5	ASAQGSGETQY
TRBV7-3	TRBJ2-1	ASSLGGGEDNEQF
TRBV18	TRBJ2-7	ASSPPPTSGGYEQY
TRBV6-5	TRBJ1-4	ASSRRGDEKLF
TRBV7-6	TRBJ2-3	ASSLITSGAGDTQY
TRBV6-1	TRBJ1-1	ASSELKAKNTEAF
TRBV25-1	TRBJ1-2	ASSIGTSPT
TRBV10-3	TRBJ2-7	AIFFPGLQDEQY
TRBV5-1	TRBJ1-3	ASSLDSRNTIY
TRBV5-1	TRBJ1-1	ASSLTGGNTEAF
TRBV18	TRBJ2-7	ASGGFGNEQY
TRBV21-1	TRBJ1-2	ASRQGTGVNYGYT
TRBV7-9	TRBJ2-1	ASSPPGISYNEQF
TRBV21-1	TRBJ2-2	ASSKKEEPNTGELF
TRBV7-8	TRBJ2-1	ASSFPPRGLGSYNEQF
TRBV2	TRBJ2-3	AVRDGSPTDTQY
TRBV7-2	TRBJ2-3	ASSRGLAGGSDTQY